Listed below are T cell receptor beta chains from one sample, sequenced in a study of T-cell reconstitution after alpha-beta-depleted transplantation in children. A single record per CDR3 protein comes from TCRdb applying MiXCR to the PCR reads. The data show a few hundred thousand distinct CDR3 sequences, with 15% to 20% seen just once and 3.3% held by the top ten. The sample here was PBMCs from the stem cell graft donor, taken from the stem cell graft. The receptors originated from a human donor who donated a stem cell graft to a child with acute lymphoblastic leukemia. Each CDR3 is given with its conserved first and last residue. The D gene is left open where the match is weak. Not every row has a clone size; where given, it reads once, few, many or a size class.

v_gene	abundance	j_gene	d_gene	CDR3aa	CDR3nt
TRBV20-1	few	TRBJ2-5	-	CSARTIATLGTQYF	TGCAGTGCTAGAACAATAGCCACCCTCGGGACCCAGTACTTC
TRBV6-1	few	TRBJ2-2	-	CASSDDRGIGELFF	TGTGCCAGCAGTGACGACCGAGGGATCGGGGAGCTGTTTTTT
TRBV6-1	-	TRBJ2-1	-	CASSEQVATLTDNEQFF	TGTGCCAGCAGTGAACAAGTAGCTACATTGACCGACAATGAGCAGTTCTTC
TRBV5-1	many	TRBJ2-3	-	CASSLRSTDTQYF	TGCGCCAGCAGCTTAAGGTCCACAGATACGCAGTATTTT
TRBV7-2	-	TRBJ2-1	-	CASSLGVGSNEQFF	TGTGCCAGCAGCTTAGGGGTCGGGAGCAATGAGCAGTTCTTC
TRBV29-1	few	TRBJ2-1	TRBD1	CSVAGTGPFNEQFF	TGCAGCGTTGCCGGGACAGGGCCCTTCAATGAGCAGTTCTTC
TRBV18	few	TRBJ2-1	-	CASSPRSGEQFF	TGTGCCAGCTCACCAAGATCGGGTGAGCAGTTCTTC
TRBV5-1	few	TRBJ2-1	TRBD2	CASRPGGYNEQFF	TGCGCCAGCAGGCCGGGGGGGTACAATGAGCAGTTCTTC
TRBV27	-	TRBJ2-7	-	CASSRARVSSYEQYF	TGTGCCAGCAGTCGTGCGCGGGTCAGCTCCTACGAGCAGTACTTC
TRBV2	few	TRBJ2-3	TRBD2	CARTRTSGTSTDTQYF	TGTGCCAGAACCCGGACTAGCGGGACTAGCACAGATACGCAGTATTTT
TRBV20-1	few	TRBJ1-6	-	CSASWGGAGNSPLHF	TGCAGTGCTAGCTGGGGGGGCGCGGGAAATTCACCCCTCCACTTT
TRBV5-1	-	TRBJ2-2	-	CASSLQVTGELFF	TGCGCCAGCAGCTTACAGGTCACCGGGGAGCTGTTTTTT
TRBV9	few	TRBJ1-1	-	CASSPHREGSTEAFF	TGTGCCAGCAGCCCGCACAGGGAGGGAAGCACTGAAGCTTTCTTT
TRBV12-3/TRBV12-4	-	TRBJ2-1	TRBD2	CASILGTSPYNEQFF	TGTGCCAGCATTCTAGGGACTAGCCCCTACAATGAGCAGTTCTTC
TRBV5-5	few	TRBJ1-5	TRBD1	CASSPTGSGQPQHF	TGTGCCAGCAGCCCGACAGGGTCGGGCCAGCCCCAGCATTTT
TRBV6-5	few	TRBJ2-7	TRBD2	CASSSASGRAGEQYF	TGTGCCAGCAGTTCCGCTAGCGGGAGGGCCGGGGAGCAGTACTTC
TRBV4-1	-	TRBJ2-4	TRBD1	CASSQMGQGRIQYF	TGCGCCAGCAGCCAGATGGGACAGGGTAGAATTCAGTACTTC
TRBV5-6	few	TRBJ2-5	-	CASSLVREETQYF	TGTGCCAGCAGCTTGGTTCGGGAAGAGACCCAGTACTTC
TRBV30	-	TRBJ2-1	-	CAWSVRGYEQFF	TGTGCCTGGAGTGTACGGGGCTATGAGCAGTTCTTC
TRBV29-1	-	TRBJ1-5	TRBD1	CSVDGDRRDQPQHF	TGCAGCGTTGATGGGGACAGGCGCGATCAGCCCCAGCATTTT
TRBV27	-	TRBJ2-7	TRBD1	CASSTKTGEAYEQYF	TGTGCCAGCAGCACGAAGACAGGGGAGGCTTACGAGCAGTACTTC
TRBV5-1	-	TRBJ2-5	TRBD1	CASSLATSGQGRETQYF	TGCGCCAGCAGCTTGGCGACATCGGGACAGGGGAGAGAGACCCAGTACTTC
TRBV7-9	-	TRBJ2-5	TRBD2	CASSSEREGQETQYF	TGTGCCAGCAGCTCGGAGCGGGAGGGCCAAGAGACCCAGTACTTC
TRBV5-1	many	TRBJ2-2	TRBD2	CASSLTSGANTGELFF	TGCGCCAGCAGCTTGACTAGCGGGGCGAACACCGGGGAGCTGTTTTTT
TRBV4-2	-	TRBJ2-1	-	CASSQETFYNEQFF	TGTGCCAGCAGCCAAGAGACCTTCTACAATGAGCAGTTCTTC
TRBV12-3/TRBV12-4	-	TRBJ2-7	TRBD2	CASNLAGAYEQYF	TGTGCCAGCAATCTAGCGGGGGCCTACGAGCAGTACTTC
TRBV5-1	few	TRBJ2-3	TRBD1	CASSLDRGRGTDTQYF	TGCGCCAGCAGCTTGGACAGGGGTCGGGGCACAGATACGCAGTATTTT
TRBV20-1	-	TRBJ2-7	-	CSARVSGVYEQYF	TGCAGTGCTAGAGTGTCAGGGGTTTACGAGCAGTACTTC
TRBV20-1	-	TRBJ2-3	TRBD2	CSARGGLAGGFTDTQYF	TGCAGTGCTAGGGGGGGACTAGCGGGAGGCTTCACAGATACGCAGTATTTT
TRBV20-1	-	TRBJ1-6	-	CSAINTSYNSPLHF	TGCAGTGCTATCAACACCTCCTATAATTCACCCCTCCACTTT
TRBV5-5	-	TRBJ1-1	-	CASFGGAWTEAFF	TGTGCCAGCTTCGGGGGCGCATGGACTGAAGCTTTCTTT
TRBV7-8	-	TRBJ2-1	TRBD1	CASSSVRGLSPPYNEQFF	TGTGCCAGCAGCTCCGTGAGGGGGCTATCCCCCCCGTACAATGAGCAGTTCTTC
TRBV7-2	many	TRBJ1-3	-	CASSLEAGRRTIYF	TGTGCCAGCAGCTTAGAGGCAGGAAGGCGCACCATATATTTT
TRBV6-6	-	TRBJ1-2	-	CASSSGAIYGYTF	TGTGCCAGTTCCTCAGGGGCCATCTATGGCTACACCTTC
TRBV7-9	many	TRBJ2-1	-	CASRDGSYNEQFF	TGTGCCAGCCGGGACGGCTCCTACAATGAGCAGTTCTTC
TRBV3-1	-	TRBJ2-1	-	CASSQETGTGQFF	TGTGCCAGCAGCCAAGAAACCGGGACGGGGCAGTTCTTC
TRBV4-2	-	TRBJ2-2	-	CASSQDPLTGELFF	TGTGCCAGCAGCCAAGACCCCCTCACCGGGGAGCTGTTTTTT
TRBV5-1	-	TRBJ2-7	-	CASSSDLGGEQYF	TGCGCCAGCAGCTCGGACCTAGGGGGCGAGCAGTACTTC
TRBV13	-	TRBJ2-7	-	CASRAVFGQVYEQYF	TGTGCCAGCCGAGCCGTGTTTGGGCAGGTCTACGAGCAGTACTTC
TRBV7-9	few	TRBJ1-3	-	CASSLEGQLSGNTIYF	TGTGCCAGCAGCTTAGAAGGACAGCTCTCTGGAAACACCATATATTTT
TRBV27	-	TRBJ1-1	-	CASSSPTTGSEAFF	TGTGCCAGCAGTTCTCCAACGACAGGCTCTGAAGCTTTCTTT
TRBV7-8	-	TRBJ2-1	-	CASSLPYTGRNNEQFF	TGTGCCAGCAGCTTACCTTACACTGGGAGGAACAATGAGCAGTTCTTC
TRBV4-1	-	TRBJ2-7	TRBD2	CASSQVITSGRPSSYEQYF	TGCGCCAGCAGCCAAGTAATAACTAGCGGGAGGCCAAGCTCCTACGAGCAGTACTTC
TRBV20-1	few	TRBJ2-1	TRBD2	CSAMFLAGTNEQFF	TGCAGTGCTATGTTCCTAGCGGGTACCAATGAGCAGTTCTTC
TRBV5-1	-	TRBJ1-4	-	CASSFWGQREKLFF	TGCGCCAGCAGCTTTTGGGGGCAACGTGAAAAACTGTTTTTT